This T cell receptor beta chain was found in a study of OX40 agonist ivuxolimab in advanced cancers. About the study: Patients were given ivuxolimab, an antibody that agonizes OX40 (CD134).

Only in-frame clones appear in the TCRdb table, and some are missing; sequencing was by immunoSEQ multiplex PCR. There are 60,000 or so clones in the sample; roughly 89% occur only once, and about 11% lies in the top ten. Per germline, CDR1 LNHDA and CDR2 SQIVND (reference sequence). The CDR3 sequence is 13 residues long. Trimming left V 3 bases short and J 4 bases short, with 7 bases between. Cycle 7 day 1, cycle 4 day 1, and baseline were the timepoints at which blood was sampled. The specimen comprised CD4+ or CD8+ T cells sorted from blood, sampled in a trial of the OX40 agonist ivuxolimab. This TCR derives from an adult with an advanced solid tumor such as melanoma, head and neck, liver or kidney cancer. The genes are TRBV19 and TRBJ2-1; D possibly matches TRBD1 or TRBD2 (5 bases each). CDR3 in DNA: TGTGCCAGTAGTATGGGGGAGTACAATGAGCAGTTCTTC. This codes for CASSMGEYNEQFF.